These 15 T cell receptor beta chains came from one sample sequenced in a study of metastatic and nonmetastatic thyroid tumors. No treatment had been given to any patient before thyroid surgery. TCRdb re-called clones from the PCR reads using MiXCR. The sample lists 35,000 to 40,000 clones, about 26% seen once, with around 9.9% in the top ten. The source material was blood. The origin of the receptors is a male donor with papillary thyroid cancer or a benign thyroid nodule (not recorded which). Some clones in this sample may be carry-over from other donors' samples.

This clone has ten or more counts. The rearrangement joins TRBV10-3 to TRBJ2-1, with 9 bases identical to TRBD2. Germline-derived CDR1 and CDR2 are ENHRY and SYGVKD. V lost 6 bases to trimming and J lost 5 bases; unmatched junction nucleotides: 2. This CDR3 region has 13 residues. This chain's CDR3 is CAIRASGNNEQFF. CDR3 nucleotides: TGTGCCATCAGGGCTAGCGGGAACAATGAGCAGTTCTTC.

The J gene is TRBJ2-2, the V gene TRBV27; D may be TRBD2 (6 bases). V was clipped by 6 bases and J by 10 bases, with 12 bases between them. The germline V gene has CDR1 MNHEY and CDR2 SMNVEV (reference sequence). The CDR3 spans 12 residues. The CDR3 DNA sequence: TGTGCCAGCAGCCCGGGAGCAGTGGAGCTGTTTTTT. It yields the protein CASSPGAVELFF.

The chain uses TRBV20-1 and TRBJ2-7, with 14 bases aligning to TRBD2. This CDR3 has 15 amino acids. Germline V lookup: CDR1 DFQATT, CDR2 SNEGSKA (reference sequence). V shed 5 bases and J 6 bases; nucleotides not matched to a gene: 9. In DNA form, the CDR3 reads TGCAGTGCTTCCCGTATCGGGACTAGCGGGAGCGAGCAGTACTTC. Amino acid sequence: CSASRIGTSGSEQYF.

This clone was detected many times. The genes are TRBV7-3 and TRBJ2-3, with TRBD2 as a possible D gene (6 bases). This CDR3 region has 14 residues. Trimming took 8 bases from V and 0 from J, leaving 12 bases between them. In germline, CDR1 is SGHTA, CDR2 FQGTGA. The CDR3 reads CASCGAPSTDTQYF. The CDR3 DNA reads TGTGCCAGCTGCGGGGCGCCCAGCACAGATACGCAGTATTTT.

The rearrangement links TRBV10-1 to TRBJ2-7; D may be TRBD2 (5 bases). The length of the CDR3 is 15 residues. The germline V and J ends were trimmed by 2 bases and 2 bases, with 13 bases remaining between them. CDR1 WNHNN and CDR2 SYGVQD come from the germline V gene (reference sequence). In DNA form, the CDR3 reads TGCGCCAGCAGTGAGGTCCGGGAATACCCCTACGAGCAGTACTTC. It encodes CASSEVREYPYEQYF.

This sequence joins TRBV7-3 and TRBJ1-2; possibly TRBD1 for D (6 bases). This CDR3 is built from 17 residues. V lost 5 bases and J lost 4, with 23 bases in between. CDR1 is SGHTA and CDR2 is FQGTGA in the germline V gene. Written as DNA, the CDR3 is TGTGCCAGCAGCCATCGGAGAAATTCGACAGGAGTCTATGGCTACACCTTC. Translated: CASSHRRNSTGVYGYTF.

This clone was recorded at least ten times. The chain carries TRBV28 and TRBJ1-5; 8 nucleotides match TRBD1. J gave up 6 bases and V 3 bases, and 10 bases lay outside the gene matches. Germline values: CDR1 MDHEN, CDR2 SYDVKM. The CDR3 length is 16 residues. For the CDR3, the DNA is TGTGCCAGCAGTTTGAGCTCCGGACAGGGACGTCAGCCCCAGCATTTT. Amino acid sequence: CASSLSSGQGRQPQHF.

The chain recombines TRBV4-3 with TRBJ1-2, with D perhaps matching TRBD1 (6 bases). From germline, CDR1 is LGHNA and CDR2 YSLEER. Trimming removed 0 bases at V and 8 bases at J, with 10 bases between. The CDR3 covers 13 residues. CDR3 DNA sequence: TGCGCCAGCAGCCAAGAAGGACAGTCGGGCTACACCTTC. Translated: CASSQEGQSGYTF.

A few counts support this clone. The chain recombines TRBV12-3 or TRBV12-4 with TRBJ1-6; D is ambiguous. V lost 5 bases and J lost 6, with 11 bases in between. CDR3 length equals 14 residues. Written as DNA, the CDR3 is TGTGCCAGCAGTGGAAGGGCTGGTAATTCACCCCTCCACTTT. It is translated as CASSGRAGNSPLHF.

In this sample, this clone turned up many times. One base away lies a much larger clone, so this may be a sequencing read error. The chain recombines TRBV28 with TRBJ1-5; a weak D match, TRBD1 (6 bases). CDR3 length: 13 residues. Germline-derived CDR1 and CDR2 are MDHEN and SYDVKM. CDR3 nucleotide sequence: TGTGCCGGCAGGGCTACAGGGTTTCAGCCCCAGCATTTT. Protein product: CAGRATGFQPQHF.

The V gene is TRBV6-1, the J gene TRBJ1-6; a possible D gene is TRBD1 (5 bases). Germline V lookup: CDR1 MNHNS, CDR2 SASEGT. This CDR3 is 13 amino acids long. V dropped 6 bases and J dropped 10 bases, with 13 bases sitting between them. Here the CDR3 reads CASSEGIRSPLHF. CDR3 DNA: TGTGCCAGCAGCGAGGGGATAAGGTCACCCCTCCACTTT.

Many counts were recorded for this clone. This chain connects TRBV6-1 to TRBJ2-7, with 10 bases matching TRBD2. Germline V gene lookup returns CDR1 MNHNS and CDR2 SASEGT. This CDR3 region has 16 residues. V was clipped by 6 bases and J by 4 bases; unmatched bases: 12. CDR3 residues: CASSSTGTSDRYEQYF. CDR3 DNA sequence: TGTGCCAGCAGCTCTACCGGGACTAGCGACAGATACGAGCAGTACTTC.

This clone appeared many times. Possible read error: a much larger clone is one base away. The V and J genes are TRBV20-1 and TRBJ1-1; D call uncertain. The CDR3 is made up of 14 amino acids. Germline V gene lookup returns CDR1 DFQATT and CDR2 SNEGSKA (reference sequence). The chain's CDR3 is CSARAPALNIEAFF. In DNA form, the CDR3 reads TGCAGTGCTAGAGCCCCGGCTCTAAACATTGAAGCTTTCTTT.

This clone was seen only a few times. This chain links TRBV11-1 with TRBJ1-3; possibly TRBD1 for D (6 bases). CDR3 length equals 16 residues. Germline V gene lookup returns CDR1 SGHAT and CDR2 FQDESV (reference sequence). The V end lost 5 bases, the J end lost 0 bases, and 14 bases lay between the germline ends. The CDR3 DNA reads as TGTGCCAGCAGCCCAGACAGGATCGTCTCTGGAAACACCATATATTTT. Protein sequence: CASSPDRIVSGNTIYF.

This clone was found a few times. This sequence joins TRBV6-1 and TRBJ1-1, with 7 bases matching TRBD1. The CDR3 totals 15 residues. Germline assignment: CDR1 MNHNS and CDR2 SASEGT. Trimming took 6 bases from V and 5 from J; bases not matched to a gene: 12. CDR3: CASSPQMTGKTEAFF. The DNA of the CDR3 is TGTGCCAGCAGCCCTCAAATGACAGGGAAGACTGAAGCTTTCTTT.